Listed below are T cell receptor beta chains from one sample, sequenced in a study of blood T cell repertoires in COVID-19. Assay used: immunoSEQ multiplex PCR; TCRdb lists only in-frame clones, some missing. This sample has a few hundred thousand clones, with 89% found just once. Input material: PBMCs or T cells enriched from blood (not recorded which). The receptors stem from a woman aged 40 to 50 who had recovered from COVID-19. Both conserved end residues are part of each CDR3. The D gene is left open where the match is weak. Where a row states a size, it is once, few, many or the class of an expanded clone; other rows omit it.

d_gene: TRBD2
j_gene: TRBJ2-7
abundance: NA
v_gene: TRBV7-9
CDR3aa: CASSNGREDPYEQYF
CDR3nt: TGTGCCAGCAGCAACGGGCGGGAGGATCCCTACGAGCAGTACTTC

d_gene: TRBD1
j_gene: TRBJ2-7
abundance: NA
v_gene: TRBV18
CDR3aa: CASSEGQGVEYF
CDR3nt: TGTGCCAGCTCAGAGGGACAGGGGGTCGAGTACTTC

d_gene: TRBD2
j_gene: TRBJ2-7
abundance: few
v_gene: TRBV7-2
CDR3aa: CASSFPSGGVAYEQYF
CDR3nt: TGTGCCAGCAGCTTCCCTAGCGGGGGGGTCGCCTACGAGCAGTACTTC

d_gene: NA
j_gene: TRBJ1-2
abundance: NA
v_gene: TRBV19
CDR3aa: CASSIIPGDGYTF
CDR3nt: TGTGCCAGTAGTATTATTCCCGGTGATGGCTACACCTTC

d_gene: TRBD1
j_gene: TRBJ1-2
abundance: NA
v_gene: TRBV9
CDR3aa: CASSVGDRRNYGYTF
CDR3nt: TGTGCCAGCAGCGTAGGGGACAGGAGAAACTATGGCTACACCTTC

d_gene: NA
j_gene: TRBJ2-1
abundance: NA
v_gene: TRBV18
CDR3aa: CASSLSPGNLGKQFF
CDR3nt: TGTGCCAGCTCCCTCAGCCCGGGGAACTTAGGTAAGCAGTTCTTC

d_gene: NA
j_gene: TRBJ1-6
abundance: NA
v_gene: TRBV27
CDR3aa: CASSRRPGNSPLHF
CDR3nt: TGTGCCAGCAGTAGACGGCCGGGGAATTCACCCCTCCACTTT

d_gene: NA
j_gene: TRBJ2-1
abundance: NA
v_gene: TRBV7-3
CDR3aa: CASSLWAGTYNEQFF
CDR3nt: TGTGCCAGCAGCTTATGGGCGGGCACATACAATGAGCAGTTCTTC

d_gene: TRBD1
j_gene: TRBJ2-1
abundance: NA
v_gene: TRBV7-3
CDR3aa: CASSFTGGRDEQFF
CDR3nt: TGTGCCAGCAGCTTTACAGGGGGCAGGGATGAGCAGTTCTTC

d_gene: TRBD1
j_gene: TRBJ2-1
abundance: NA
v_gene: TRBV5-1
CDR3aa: CASSRDRGNEQFF
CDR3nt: TGCGCCAGCAGCCGGGACAGGGGTAATGAGCAGTTCTTC

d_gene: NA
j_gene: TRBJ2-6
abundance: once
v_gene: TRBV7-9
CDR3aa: CASSSLVDRSSGANVLTF
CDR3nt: TGTGCCAGCAGCAGTTTAGTGGACAGAAGCTCTGGGGCCAACGTCCTGACTTTC

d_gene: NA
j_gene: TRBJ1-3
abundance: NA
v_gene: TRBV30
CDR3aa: CAWSVDGTGTIYF
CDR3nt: TGTGCCTGGAGTGTGGATGGTACGGGCACCATATATTTT

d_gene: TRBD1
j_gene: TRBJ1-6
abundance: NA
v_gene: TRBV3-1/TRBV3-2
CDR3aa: CASSQVGTAFSPLHF
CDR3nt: TGTGCCAGCAGCCAAGTCGGGACAGCCTTTAGCCCCCTCCACTTT

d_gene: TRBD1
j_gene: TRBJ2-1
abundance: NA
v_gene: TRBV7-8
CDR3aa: CASSPEEGQGVYNEQFF
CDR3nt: TGTGCCAGCAGCCCCGAGGAGGGACAGGGCGTTTACAATGAGCAGTTCTTC

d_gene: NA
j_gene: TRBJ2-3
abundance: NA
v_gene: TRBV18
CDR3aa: CASSPRRSSDTQYF
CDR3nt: TGTGCCAGCTCACCGAGACGTAGCAGCGATACGCAGTATTTT

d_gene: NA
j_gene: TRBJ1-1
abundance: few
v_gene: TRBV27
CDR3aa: CASSLWGVGTEAFF
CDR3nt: TGTGCCAGCAGTTTATGGGGGGTCGGCACTGAAGCTTTCTTT

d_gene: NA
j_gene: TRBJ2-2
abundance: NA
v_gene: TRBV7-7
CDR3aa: CASSLVEGNTGELFF
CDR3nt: TGTGCTAGCAGCTTAGTAGAGGGTAACACCGGGGAGCTGTTTTTT

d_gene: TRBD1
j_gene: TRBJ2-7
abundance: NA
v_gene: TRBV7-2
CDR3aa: CASSPAKRQGDSYEQYF
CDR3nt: TGTGCCAGCAGCCCCGCCAAAAGGCAGGGGGACTCCTACGAGCAGTACTTC

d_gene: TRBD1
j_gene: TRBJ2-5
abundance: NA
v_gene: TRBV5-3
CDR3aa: CARSFIRDSKETQYF
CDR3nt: TGTGCCAGAAGCTTTATTAGGGACAGCAAAGAGACCCAGTACTTC

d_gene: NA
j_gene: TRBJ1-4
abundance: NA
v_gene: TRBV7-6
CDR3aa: CASSLNQGGEKLFF
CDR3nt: TGTGCCAGCAGCTTAAACCAGGGTGGAGAAAAACTGTTTTTT

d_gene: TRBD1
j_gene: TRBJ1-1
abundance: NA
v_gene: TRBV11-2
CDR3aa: CASSLVQGAGAFF
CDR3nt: TGTGCCAGCAGCTTAGTGCAGGGGGCTGGGGCTTTCTTT

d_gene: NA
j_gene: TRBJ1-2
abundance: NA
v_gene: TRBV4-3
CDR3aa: CASSQDRAGLYYGYTF
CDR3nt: TGCGCCAGCAGCCAAGATAGGGCAGGGCTTTACTATGGCTACACCTTC

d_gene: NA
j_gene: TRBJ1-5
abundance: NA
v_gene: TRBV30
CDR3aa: CAWSPGSQPQHF
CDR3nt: TGTGCCTGGAGTCCGGGGTCTCAGCCCCAGCATTTT

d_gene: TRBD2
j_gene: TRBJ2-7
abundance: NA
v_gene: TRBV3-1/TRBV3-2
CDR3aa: CASSQDQAGGMGYEQYF
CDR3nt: TGTGCCAGCAGCCAAGATCAAGCGGGGGGCATGGGCTACGAGCAGTACTTC

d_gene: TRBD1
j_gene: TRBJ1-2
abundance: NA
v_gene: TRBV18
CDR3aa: CASSSDREPRGYTF
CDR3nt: TGTGCCAGCTCGTCTGACAGGGAACCTAGGGGCTACACCTTC

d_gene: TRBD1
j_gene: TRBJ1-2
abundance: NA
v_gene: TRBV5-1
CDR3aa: CASSLGGGSGYTF
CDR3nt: TGCGCCAGCAGCTTGGGAGGGGGCAGTGGCTACACCTTC

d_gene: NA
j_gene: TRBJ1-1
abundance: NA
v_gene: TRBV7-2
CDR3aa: CASSLVSDTEAFF
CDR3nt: TGTGCCAGCAGCTTAGTTTCGGACACTGAAGCTTTCTTT

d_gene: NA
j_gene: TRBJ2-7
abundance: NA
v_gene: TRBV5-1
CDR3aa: CASSSGQTRSYEQYF
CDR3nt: TGCGCCAGCAGTTCCGGACAGACCCGCTCCTACGAGCAGTACTTC

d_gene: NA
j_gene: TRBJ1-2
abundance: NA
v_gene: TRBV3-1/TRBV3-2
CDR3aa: CASSQSGAGGGYTF
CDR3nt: TGTGCCAGCAGCCAATCAGGAGCCGGGGGTGGCTACACCTTC

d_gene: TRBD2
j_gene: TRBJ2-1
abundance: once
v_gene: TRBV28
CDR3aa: CATTYSGGRYEQFF
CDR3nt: TGTGCCACGACCTATAGCGGGGGGAGGTATGAGCAGTTCTTC

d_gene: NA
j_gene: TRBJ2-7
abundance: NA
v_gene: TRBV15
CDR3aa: CATSRDSDYEQYF
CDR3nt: TGTGCCACCAGCAGAGACAGCGACTACGAGCAGTACTTC

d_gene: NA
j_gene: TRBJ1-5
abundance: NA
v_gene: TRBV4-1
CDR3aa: CASSAGAGQPQHF
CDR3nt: TGCGCCAGCAGCGCAGGGGCAGGCCAGCCCCAGCATTTT

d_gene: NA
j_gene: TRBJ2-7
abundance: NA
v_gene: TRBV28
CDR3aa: CASRLGLASSYEQYF
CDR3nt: TGTGCCAGCAGGTTGGGACTGGCAAGCTCCTACGAGCAGTACTTC

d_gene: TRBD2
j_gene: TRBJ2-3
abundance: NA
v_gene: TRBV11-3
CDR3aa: CASSPTSGVYTDTQYF
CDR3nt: TGTGCCAGCAGTCCGACTAGCGGGGTGTACACAGATACGCAGTATTTT

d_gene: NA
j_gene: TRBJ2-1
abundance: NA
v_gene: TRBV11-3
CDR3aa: CASSLNINEQFF
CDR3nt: TGTGCCAGCAGCTTGAACATAAATGAGCAGTTCTTC

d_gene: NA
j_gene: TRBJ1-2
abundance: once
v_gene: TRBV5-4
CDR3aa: CASSLVEGLGYTF
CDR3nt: TGTGCCAGCAGCTTGGTTGAGGGATTGGGCTACACCTTC

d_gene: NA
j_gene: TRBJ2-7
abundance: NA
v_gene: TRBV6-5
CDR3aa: CASSTRSLRPSEQYF
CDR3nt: TGTGCCAGCAGTACACGGTCACTTCGCCCTAGCGAGCAGTACTTC

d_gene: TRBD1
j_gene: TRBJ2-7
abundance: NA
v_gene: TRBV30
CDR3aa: CASYRGPYEQYF
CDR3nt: TGTGCCAGTTACAGGGGTCCCTACGAGCAGTACTTC

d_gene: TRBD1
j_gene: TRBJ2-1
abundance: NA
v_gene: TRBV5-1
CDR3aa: CASSFRTGSSYNEQFF
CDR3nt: TGCGCCAGCAGCTTTAGGACAGGGAGCTCCTACAATGAGCAGTTCTTC

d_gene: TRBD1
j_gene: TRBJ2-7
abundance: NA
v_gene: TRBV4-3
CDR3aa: CASSRDSNSYEQYF
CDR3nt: TGCGCCAGCAGCCGGGACAGCAATTCCTACGAGCAGTACTTC

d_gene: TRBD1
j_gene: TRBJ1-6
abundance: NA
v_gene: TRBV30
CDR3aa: CAWSVQGNSPLHF
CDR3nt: TGTGCCTGGAGTGTACAGGGGAATTCACCCCTCCACTTT

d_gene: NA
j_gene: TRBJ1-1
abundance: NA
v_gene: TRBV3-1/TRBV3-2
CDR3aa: CASSDGQNTEAFF
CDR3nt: TGTGCCAGCAGCGATGGACAGAACACTGAAGCTTTCTTT

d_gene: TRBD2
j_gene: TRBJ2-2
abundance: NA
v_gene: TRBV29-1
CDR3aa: CSAGLAGGNTGELFF
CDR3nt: TGCAGCGCTGGCCTAGCGGGAGGAAACACCGGGGAGCTGTTTTTT

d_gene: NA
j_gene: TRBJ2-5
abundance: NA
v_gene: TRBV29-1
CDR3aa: CSGRHSQETQYF
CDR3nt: TGCAGCGGCCGACACAGCCAAGAGACCCAGTACTTC

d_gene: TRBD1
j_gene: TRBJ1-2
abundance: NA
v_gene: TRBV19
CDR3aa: CASSYRDRVNYASYTF
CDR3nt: TGTGCCAGTAGTTACCGGGACAGGGTAAATTATGCGAGCTACACCTTC

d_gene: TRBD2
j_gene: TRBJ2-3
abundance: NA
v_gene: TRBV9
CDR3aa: CASSVGVTSGFTDTQYF
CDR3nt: TGTGCCAGCAGCGTAGGGGTCACTAGCGGGTTCACAGATACGCAGTATTTT

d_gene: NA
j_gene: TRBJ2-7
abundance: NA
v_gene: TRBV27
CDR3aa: CASSFLGSKNEQYF
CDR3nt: TGTGCCAGCAGTTTTCTCGGGAGCAAGAACGAGCAGTACTTC

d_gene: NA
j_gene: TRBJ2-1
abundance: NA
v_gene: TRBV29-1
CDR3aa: CSFLRSNEQFF
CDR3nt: TGCAGCTTCCTACGATCCAATGAGCAGTTCTTC

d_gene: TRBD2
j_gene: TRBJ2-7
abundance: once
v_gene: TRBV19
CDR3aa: CASSAASGRAYEQYF
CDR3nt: TGTGCCAGTAGTGCCGCTAGCGGGAGGGCCTACGAGCAGTACTTC